This T cell receptor (beta chain) was recovered during a study of cytomegalovirus exposure and HLA in healthy donors. Study at large: Of all 400 or so donors who were genotyped, roughly 85% belonged to the Caucasian-associated ancestry cluster.

The germline gives CDR1 MGHRA, CDR2 YSYEKL. This CDR3 has 16 residues. V shed 4 bases and J 7 bases; nucleotides not matched to a gene: 12. As for the donors, each was a healthy bone marrow donor. Primers for the PCR totalled 60 Vbeta and 13 Jbeta. Authors' analysis steps: In a later analysis, of tens of millions of unique beta chains, roughly 11 million appeared in at least two donors. TCRdb's copy holds only in-frame clones and misses some; the assay was immunoSEQ multiplex PCR. The DNA was the basis for D and trimming; V, J and clone size are from that table. The sample lists over 130,000 clones; roughly 87% were seen once.

The V and J genes are TRBV4-1 and TRBJ1-5; 8 nucleotides match TRBD1. The sequenced sample consisted of PBMCs. This receptor was obtained from a middle-aged woman in good health and CMV-seronegative. Here the CDR3 reads CASSPYAPGGGQPQHF. CDR3 DNA sequence: TGCGCCAGCAGCCCTTATGCCCCAGGGGGCGGACAGCCCCAGCATTTT.